This is a list of T cell receptor beta chains from one sample in a study of blood T cell repertoires in COVID-19. The protocol was immunoSEQ multiplex PCR, while the TCRdb copy is restricted to in-frame clones and leaves out a portion. The table shows a few hundred thousand clones, with around nine tenths occurring only once. The material sequenced was peripheral blood. The receptors stem from a woman in her 70s with COVID-19, enrolled during active disease. Both conserved end residues are part of each CDR3. Fields, in order: clone size, J gene, D gene, V gene, CDR3 DNA, CDR3 protein. The D gene is left open where the match is weak. The size field is filled for only some rows; it gives once, few, many or a size class.

>NA|TRBJ2-1|TRBD2|TRBV5-1
TGCGCCAGCAGCTTGATCGGCGGGAGAAAAAACAATGAGCAGTTCTTC
CASSLIGGRKNNEQFF
>few|TRBJ1-3|NA|TRBV9
TGTGCCAGCAGCGTAGCTACGGGACTGATCTCTGGAAACACCATATATTTT
CASSVATGLISGNTIYF
>NA|TRBJ2-1|NA|TRBV9
TGTGCCAGCAGCGTAGAGCCAGGTTCCTACAATGAGCAGTTCTTC
CASSVEPGSYNEQFF
>NA|TRBJ1-2|TRBD1|TRBV5-6
TGTGCCAGCAGCTCCGTGGGGACAGGGGCTTATGGCTACACCTTC
CASSSVGTGAYGYTF
>NA|TRBJ2-1|NA|TRBV28
TGTGCCAGCAGTTTGATGCTTTTTAGGGGCAATGAGCAGTTCTTC
CASSLMLFRGNEQFF
>NA|TRBJ2-3|NA|TRBV19
TGTGCCAGTAACCCGCCGGGCACAGATACGCAGTATTTT
CASNPPGTDTQYF
>NA|TRBJ2-7|TRBD2|TRBV2
TGTGCCACCAGCTCCGGGACTAGCGGTCGACTCATCACTAGGGAGCAGTACTTC
CATSSGTSGRLITREQYF
>NA|TRBJ1-1|TRBD1|TRBV3-1/TRBV3-2
TGTGCCAGCAGCCAAGAGGACAGGATGAACACTGAAGCTTTCTTT
CASSQEDRMNTEAFF
>NA|TRBJ2-3|TRBD2|TRBV4-1
TGCGCCAGCAGCAAGCGACTAGCGGAAAACACAGATACGCAGTATTTT
CASSKRLAENTDTQYF
>NA|TRBJ2-3|NA|TRBV5-1
TGCGCCAGCAGCTTGACTGATACGCAGTATTTT
CASSLTDTQYF
>NA|TRBJ1-2|NA|TRBV5-4
TGTGCCAGCAGCTTAGCGGGGTTGAACTATGGCTACACCTTC
CASSLAGLNYGYTF
>NA|TRBJ1-2|TRBD1|TRBV11-1
TGTGCCAGCAGCCTGACAGGGGGCAATGGCTACACCTTC
CASSLTGGNGYTF
>NA|TRBJ2-4|NA|TRBV2
TGTGCCAGCAGTGATCGAGCCCGCCAGACCCTCGGGGCCAAAAACATTCAGTACTTC
CASSDRARQTLGAKNIQYF
>NA|TRBJ1-4|NA|TRBV9
TGTGCCAGCAGCGTTGACTTAGGCCCTCGAGGACTGTTTTTT
CASSVDLGPRGLFF
>few|TRBJ1-5|TRBD1|TRBV5-1
TGCGCCAGCAGCTTGGGACAGGGGGGACAGCCCCAGCATTTT
CASSLGQGGQPQHF
>once|TRBJ2-7|NA|TRBV6-6
TGTGCCAGCAGTTACGTCCAGGGCTCCTACGAGCAGTACTTC
CASSYVQGSYEQYF
>NA|TRBJ1-1|NA|TRBV2
TGTGCCAATAAACGGCAGGCCAACACTGAAGCTTTCTTT
CANKRQANTEAFF
>NA|TRBJ2-2|NA|TRBV5-1
TGCGCCAGCAGCTTGGTCGGGATTGGGGAGCTGTTTTTT
CASSLVGIGELFF
>NA|TRBJ1-1|TRBD1|TRBV5-1
TGCGCCAGCACCAGAGGGGGCCAGTTCGACACTGAAGCTTTCTTT
CASTRGGQFDTEAFF
>NA|TRBJ2-7|TRBD2|TRBV20-1
TGCAGTGCTAGTCCGGGACTAGCGGCCTACGAGCAGTACTTC
CSASPGLAAYEQYF
>once|TRBJ2-3|TRBD1|TRBV2
TGTGCCAGCAACCTCGGACAGGGGTGGAGCACAGATACGCAGTATTTT
CASNLGQGWSTDTQYF
>NA|TRBJ2-2|TRBD1|TRBV11-3
TGTGCCAGCAGCCACCAGGGGGCAGACACCGGGGAGCTGTTTTTT
CASSHQGADTGELFF
>NA|TRBJ2-7|NA|TRBV28
TGTGCCAGCAGTTTATGGCAGTACGAGCAGTACTTC
CASSLWQYEQYF
>many|TRBJ1-5|TRBD1|TRBV19
TGTGCCAGTACCGTTACCGGGACAGGGATTCGTCAGCCCCAGCATTTT
CASTVTGTGIRQPQHF
>NA|TRBJ1-3|NA|TRBV7-8
TGTGCCAGCAGCTTTCACAGTTCTGGAAACACCATATATTTT
CASSFHSSGNTIYF
>NA|TRBJ1-2|NA|TRBV19
TGTGCCAGTAGTCTACTCATCCGGGGCTATGGCTACACCTTC
CASSLLIRGYGYTF
>once|TRBJ1-1|NA|TRBV6-5
TGTGCCAGCAGTTCATACTTGAGGTTGGACACTGAAGCTTTCTTT
CASSSYLRLDTEAFF
>NA|TRBJ1-2|NA|TRBV25-1
TGTGCCAGCAGTGAACAGGGGTTTGGGAGCTATGGCTACACCTTC
CASSEQGFGSYGYTF
>NA|TRBJ2-1|NA|TRBV5-1
TGCGCCAGCAGCTTGGGACAGGTTAACTACAATGAGCAGTTCTTC
CASSLGQVNYNEQFF
>few|TRBJ2-7|TRBD1|TRBV27
TGTGCCAGCAGTACCCTGGGACAGGGCAATGACGAGCAGTACTTC
CASSTLGQGNDEQYF
>NA|TRBJ2-7|NA|TRBV14
TGTGCCAGCAGCCAAGTCGGGTACGAGCAGTACTTC
CASSQVGYEQYF